The clone carrying this T cell receptor beta chain was counted ten times or more. Its target is not known. The time point: sample taken at primary tumor resection. No cell sorting; template was whole RNA from tumor, lung tissue or PBMC. A unique molecular identifier was carried by every single TCR cDNA molecule. TCRdb reanalysed the 5' RACE reads using MiXCR and keeps one entry per CDR3 protein. The sample has approximately 11,000 distinct CDR3 sequences, less than 15% seen once. Germline V gene data show CDR1 as SEHNR and CDR2 as FQNEAQ (reference sequence). V gave up 1 base and J gave up 0 bases, with 7 bases separating them. CDR3 length: 15 residues. This sample is part of a study of spatial heterogeneity in lung cancer. On the study more broadly: Each time, sequencing found more beta-chain sequences than alpha-chain sequences.

Broader study findings: Counts of expanded alpha and beta TCRs within tumors tracked the tumor nonsynonymous mutation count.

The source was lung tumor tissue, collected at surgery. This chain links TRBV7-9 with TRBJ1-3; tentative D call: TRBD1 (6 bases). The clonotype was recovered from a male donor with early-stage non-small cell lung cancer. CDR3 sequence (DNA): TGTGCCAGCAGCTTAGGGACAGACTCTGGAAACACCATATATTTT. The encoded protein is CASSLGTDSGNTIYF.